The clone carrying this T cell receptor (beta chain) was counted a single time. Other nucleotide sequences from this sample produce the same CDR3. This specimen comes from a study of blood T cell repertoires in COVID-19. CDR1 MDHEN and CDR2 SYDVKM come from the germline V gene. This CDR3 has 15 residues. After removal of 1 base from V and 6 bases from J, the junction contained 5 bases not matched to a gene. How the authors handled the data: Reference gene primer amplification gave estimated nucleated cell counts. Profiling relied on immunoSEQ multiplex PCR, and the TCRdb table lists in-frame clones only, not all of them. Clone size and the V and J calls come from that table; the DNA yielded D and trimming. The table includes 300,000 to 400,000 clones, about 86% detected once.

The sample was peripheral blood. The receptor comes from a man younger than 40 with active or convalescent COVID-19. V gene TRBV28 combines with J gene TRBJ2-1, with TRBD2 identical over 8 bases. CDR3 region: CASSLSAGGGNEQFF. The DNA for the CDR3 is TGTGCCAGCAGTTTATCTGCGGGGGGTGGCAATGAGCAGTTCTTC.